A selection of T cell receptor beta chains follows, all from one sample in a study of PD-1 blockade in classical Hodgkin lymphoma. Profiling relied on immunoSEQ multiplex PCR, and the TCRdb table lists in-frame clones only, not all of them. In the table there are 55,000 to 80,000 clones, approximately 94% of which are singletons. The sample consisted of peripheral blood mononuclear cells (PBMCs), taken at baseline. Receptors originate from a human donor with classical Hodgkin lymphoma. The CDR3 runs from the conserved cysteine through the conserved F or W. A D gene is named only where the DNA matches it firmly. Size tells how often a clone was seen (once, few, many) or the class of an expanded clone, and some rows leave it out.

d_gene	j_gene	v_gene	abundance	CDR3aa	CDR3nt
NA	TRBJ1-6	TRBV28	NA	CASSLVESFASPLHF	TGTGCCAGCAGTTTAGTCGAGTCTTTTGCTTCACCCCTCCACTTT
NA	TRBJ2-7	TRBV15	once	CATSREYGQFPYEQYF	TGTGCCACCAGCAGAGAATATGGACAGTTCCCCTACGAGCAGTACTTC
NA	TRBJ2-7	TRBV6-5	NA	CASTLWAGENYEQYF	TGTGCCAGCACCCTCTGGGCAGGGGAAAACTACGAGCAGTACTTC
TRBD1	TRBJ1-6	TRBV27	NA	CASTSSLTGTGNDSPLHF	TGTGCCAGCACCTCCTCCCTAACCGGGACAGGAAATGATTCACCCCTCCACTTT
NA	TRBJ2-1	TRBV28	once	CASSSSPLASSYNEQFF	TGTGCCAGCAGTTCCTCCCCCCTAGCGAGCTCCTACAATGAGCAGTTCTTC
NA	TRBJ1-5	TRBV11-2	NA	CASTPLSRTAQHF	TGTGCCAGCACCCCCCTATCGCGAACGGCCCAGCATTTT
NA	TRBJ2-3	TRBV6-5	NA	CASSRGGRVGDTQYF	TGTGCCAGCAGCCGAGGGGGAAGGGTGGGAGATACGCAGTATTTT
NA	TRBJ2-7	TRBV19	NA	CASSPFQGTPYEQYF	TGTGCCAGTAGTCCCTTCCAAGGAACACCCTACGAGCAGTACTTC
NA	TRBJ2-7	TRBV10-3	NA	CAISDRTVNEQYF	TGTGCCATCAGTGACCGTACAGTTAACGAGCAGTACTTC
TRBD2	TRBJ2-3	TRBV27	NA	CASGTSGSSADTQYF	TGTGCCAGCGGGACTAGCGGGAGTTCGGCAGATACGCAGTATTTT
TRBD2	TRBJ2-1	TRBV19	NA	CASTPPPGTSGGAFPFF	TGTGCCAGTACTCCACCCCCCGGGACTAGCGGGGGGGCCTTCCCGTTCTTC
NA	TRBJ2-3	TRBV18	NA	CASSPSAGHTDTQYF	TGTGCCAGCTCACCGTCGGCGGGACACACAGATACGCAGTATTTT
NA	TRBJ2-7	TRBV7-9	NA	CASSPPGRVEQYF	TGTGCCAGCAGCCCCCCGGGCAGGGTCGAGCAGTACTTC
TRBD1	TRBJ1-2	TRBV7-9	NA	CASSYEGTVNYGYTF	TGTGCCAGCAGCTATGAAGGGACAGTCAACTATGGCTACACCTTC
TRBD1	TRBJ2-7	TRBV7-9	NA	CASSSSGTGVLYEQYF	TGTGCCAGCAGCTCTTCCGGGACAGGTGTTCTGTACGAGCAGTACTTC
NA	TRBJ2-7	TRBV5-1	NA	CASSLTAYEQYF	TGCGCCAGCAGCTTGACTGCCTACGAGCAGTACTTC
NA	TRBJ2-3	TRBV18	NA	CASSRREDTQYF	TGTGCCAGCTCACGGCGGGAAGATACGCAGTATTTT
NA	TRBJ2-3	TRBV28	NA	CASSFPPHTDTQYF	TGTGCCAGCAGTTTTCCCCCGCACACAGATACGCAGTATTTT
NA	TRBJ1-2	TRBV9	NA	CASSADATGYYGYTF	TGTGCCAGCAGTGCTGACGCTACAGGGTACTATGGCTACACCTTC
TRBD1	TRBJ1-4	TRBV7-6	NA	CASSSIGTGLVKLFF	TGTGCCAGCAGCTCCATCGGGACAGGGCTAGTAAAACTGTTTTTT
NA	TRBJ1-4	TRBV9	once	CASSAPPTQEDNEKLFF	TGTGCCAGCAGCGCCCCCCCCACACAGGAAGATAATGAAAAACTGTTTTTT
TRBD1	TRBJ2-1	TRBV19	NA	CASSFDRAAYNEQFF	TGTGCCAGTAGTTTCGACAGGGCCGCATACAATGAGCAGTTCTTC
NA	TRBJ1-3	TRBV18	once	CASSVLGGSGNTIYF	TGTGCCAGCTCAGTCCTAGGGGGCTCTGGAAACACCATATATTTT
TRBD2	TRBJ2-2	TRBV9	NA	CASQGLGNTGELFF	TGTGCCAGCCAGGGACTAGGGAACACCGGGGAGCTGTTTTTT
NA	TRBJ2-5	TRBV19	NA	CASSILSGSETQYF	TGTGCCAGTAGTATTTTAAGCGGGTCAGAGACCCAGTACTTC
TRBD1	TRBJ1-1	TRBV25-1	NA	CASRPETGVSEAFF	TGTGCCAGCAGGCCCGAGACAGGGGTATCCGAAGCTTTCTTT
TRBD1	TRBJ1-1	TRBV27	NA	CASSQTGGMGRTEAFF	TGTGCCAGCAGCCAGACAGGGGGTATGGGTCGAACTGAAGCTTTCTTT
NA	TRBJ2-3	TRBV28	NA	CASSFPQQGADTQYF	TGTGCCAGCAGTTTTCCGCAACAAGGAGCAGATACGCAGTATTTT
TRBD1	TRBJ1-5	TRBV5-1	few	CASSQTGEQPQHF	TGCGCCAGCAGCCAGACAGGGGAACAGCCCCAGCATTTT
TRBD1	TRBJ1-2	TRBV7-8	NA	CASSFGTGDGYTF	TGTGCCAGCAGCTTCGGGACAGGCGATGGCTACACCTTC
TRBD1	TRBJ1-5	TRBV5-6	NA	CASSLWTGRNQPQHF	TGTGCCAGCAGCTTATGGACAGGGCGCAATCAGCCCCAGCATTTT
NA	TRBJ2-7	TRBV7-9	NA	CASSPGGTSQYEQYF	TGTGCCAGCAGCCCCGGAGGGACTTCCCAATACGAGCAGTACTTC
NA	TRBJ2-3	TRBV19	NA	CASSIRVPDTQYF	TGTGCCAGTAGTATAAGGGTCCCAGATACGCAGTATTTT
NA	TRBJ2-7	TRBV11-2	NA	CASSFSQGYEQYF	TGTGCCAGCAGCTTCTCTCAGGGGTACGAGCAGTACTTC
TRBD1	TRBJ2-7	TRBV6-1	NA	CASSGLYGTGAYEQYF	TGTGCCAGCAGTGGCCTCTACGGGACAGGTGCCTACGAGCAGTACTTC
TRBD2	TRBJ2-1	TRBV29-1	NA	CSVESGGRGRRNEQFF	TGCAGCGTCGAGAGCGGGGGTAGGGGTCGAAGGAATGAGCAGTTCTTC
NA	TRBJ1-3	TRBV19	NA	CASSIGNTIYF	TGTGCCAGTAGTATAGGAAACACCATATATTTT
NA	TRBJ1-6	TRBV2	NA	CARQKGRNSPLHF	TGTGCCAGACAAAAGGGACGGAATTCACCCCTCCACTTT
TRBD2	TRBJ2-2	TRBV9	NA	CASSGGTSENTGELFF	TGTGCCAGCAGCGGCGGGACTAGCGAGAACACCGGGGAGCTGTTTTTT
NA	TRBJ2-7	TRBV6-5	NA	CASSPTSLSYEQYF	TGTGCCAGCAGCCCAACTTCTCTGTCTTACGAGCAGTACTTC
NA	TRBJ2-7	TRBV27	NA	CASSLGGQVGEQYF	TGTGCCAGCAGTTTGGGGGGGCAAGTGGGCGAGCAGTACTTC
NA	TRBJ2-5	TRBV29-1	NA	CSGTPHREEGETQYF	TGCAGCGGAACCCCGCACAGGGAAGAGGGAGAGACCCAGTACTTC
TRBD1	TRBJ2-5	TRBV27	NA	CASRSTGGGSRERKETQYF	TGTGCCAGCAGGTCGACAGGGGGCGGGAGTAGAGAAAGGAAAGAGACCCAGTACTTC
TRBD2	TRBJ2-1	TRBV5-6	NA	CASRGLVSEQFF	TGTGCCAGCAGAGGACTAGTTAGTGAGCAGTTCTTC
NA	TRBJ2-2	TRBV5-1	NA	CASSLFGGAGELFF	TGCGCCAGCAGCTTATTCGGTGGGGCCGGGGAGCTGTTTTTT
NA	TRBJ1-1	TRBV7-7	NA	CASSPPVRLNTEAFF	TGTGCCAGCAGTCCTCCGGTACGGCTGAACACTGAAGCTTTCTTT
TRBD1	TRBJ2-6	TRBV19	once	CASSTNGQGSVPGANVLTF	TGTGCCAGTAGTACCAACGGACAGGGCTCTGTTCCTGGGGCCAACGTCCTGACTTTC
NA	TRBJ1-3	TRBV4-1	NA	CASRSPRSSGNTIYF	TGCGCCAGCAGGAGCCCCCGAAGCTCTGGAAACACCATATATTTT
TRBD2	TRBJ2-2	TRBV11-2	medium-sized	CASSSLLAGNDGELFF	TGTGCCAGCAGCAGCCTGCTAGCGGGAAACGACGGGGAGCTGTTTTTT
TRBD1	TRBJ1-1	TRBV29-1	NA	CSVHTGGGTEAFF	TGCAGCGTCCACACAGGGGGGGGCACTGAAGCTTTCTTT
NA	TRBJ2-7	TRBV7-9	NA	CASSSRHPQVEQYF	TGTGCCAGCAGCTCAAGACACCCTCAGGTCGAGCAGTACTTC
NA	TRBJ2-1	TRBV19	NA	CASSISHGVHNEQFF	TGTGCCAGTAGTATCTCGCACGGGGTCCACAATGAGCAGTTCTTC
NA	TRBJ1-2	TRBV10-3	NA	CAISESGRDGYTF	TGTGCCATCAGTGAGTCGGGAAGGGACGGCTACACCTTC